The clone carrying this T cell receptor (beta chain) showed up just a few times. Other DNA sequences in this sample translate to the same CDR3. The data derive from a study of OX40 agonist ivuxolimab in advanced cancers. The assay was immunoSEQ multiplex PCR, and TCRdb's table has in-frame clones only and misses some. Of tens of thousands of clones listed, around 86% are singletons. V was shortened by 0 bases and J by 4 bases, with 4 bases between the two germline ends. Germline CDR1 reads SGHNT; CDR2 reads YYREEE (reference sequence). CDR3 length: 12 amino acids. This chain uses TRBV5-4 with TRBJ2-5, with D uncertain. This clonotype was obtained from an adult with an advanced solid tumor such as melanoma, head and neck, liver or kidney cancer. The source material was CD4+ or CD8+ T cells sorted from blood, sampled in a trial of the OX40 agonist ivuxolimab. As DNA, the CDR3 is TGTGCCAGCAGCTTGGAGGGAGAGACCCAGTACTTC. Translating it yields CASSLEGETQYF.